This T cell receptor beta chain is drawn from a study of T cell repertoires in cytomegalovirus infection. TCRdb called the reads again in MiXCR, with one record for every CDR3 protein. The repertoire includes around 490,000 distinct CDR3 sequences, more than 20% of them detected once, and less than 15% sits in the top ten. Sequencing was performed on PBMCs. The sequence was collected from a human donor in good health (CMV status not recorded). Some clones in this sample may be carry-over from other donors' samples.

The chain's CDR3 is CASSYTQMNTEAFF. CDR3 coding DNA: TGTGCCAGCAGTTATACACAGATGAACACTGAAGCTTTCTTT. V gene TRBV6-6 combines with J gene TRBJ1-1; no clear D gene. V lost 3 bases and J lost 0, with 8 bases in between. There are 14 residues in the CDR3. The V gene's germline CDR1 is MNHNY and CDR2 SVGAGI (reference sequence).